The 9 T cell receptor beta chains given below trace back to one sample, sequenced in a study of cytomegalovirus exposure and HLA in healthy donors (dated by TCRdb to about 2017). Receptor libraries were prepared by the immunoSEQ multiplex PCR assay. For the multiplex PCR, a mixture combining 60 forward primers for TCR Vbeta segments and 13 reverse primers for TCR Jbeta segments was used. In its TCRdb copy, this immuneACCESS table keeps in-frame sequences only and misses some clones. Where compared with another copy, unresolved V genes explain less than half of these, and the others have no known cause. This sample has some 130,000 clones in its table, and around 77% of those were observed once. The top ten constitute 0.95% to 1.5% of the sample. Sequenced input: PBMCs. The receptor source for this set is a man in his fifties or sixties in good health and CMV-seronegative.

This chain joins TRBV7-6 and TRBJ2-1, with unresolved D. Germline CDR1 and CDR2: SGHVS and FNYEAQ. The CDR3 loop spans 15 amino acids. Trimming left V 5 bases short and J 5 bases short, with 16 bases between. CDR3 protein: CASSPVLAKHNEQFF. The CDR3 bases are TGTGCCAGCAGCCCAGTTTTGGCCAAACACAATGAGCAGTTCTTC.

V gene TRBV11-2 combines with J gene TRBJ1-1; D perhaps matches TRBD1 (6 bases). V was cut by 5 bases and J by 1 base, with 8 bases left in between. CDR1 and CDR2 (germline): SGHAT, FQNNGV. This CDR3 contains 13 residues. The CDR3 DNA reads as TGTGCCAGCAGCACACAGGGGAACACTGAAGCTTTCTTT. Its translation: CASSTQGNTEAFF. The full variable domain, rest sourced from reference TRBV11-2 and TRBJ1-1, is EAGVAQSPRYKIIEKRQSVAFWCNPISGHATLYWYQQILGQGPKLLIQFQNNGVVDDSQLPKDRFSAERLKGVDSTLKIQPAKLEDSAVYLCASSTQGNTEAFFGQGTRLTVV.

CDR3 bases: TGTGCCAGCAGGGTACTAGCGCGACAACTCAATGAGCAGTTCTTC. Its protein is CASRVLARQLNEQFF. The V and J genes are TRBV6-1 and TRBJ2-1, with 7 nucleotides matching TRBD2. Trimming cost V 6 bases and J 6 bases; bases outside gene matches: 11. Germline loops: CDR1 MNHNS, CDR2 SASEGT. The CDR3 contains 15 residues.

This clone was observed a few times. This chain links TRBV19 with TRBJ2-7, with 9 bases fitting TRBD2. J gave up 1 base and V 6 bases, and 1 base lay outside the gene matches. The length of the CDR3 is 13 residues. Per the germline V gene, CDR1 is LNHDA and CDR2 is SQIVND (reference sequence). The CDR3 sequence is CASRAGGSYEQYF. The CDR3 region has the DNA TGTGCCAGTAGAGCGGGAGGTTCCTACGAGCAGTACTTC.

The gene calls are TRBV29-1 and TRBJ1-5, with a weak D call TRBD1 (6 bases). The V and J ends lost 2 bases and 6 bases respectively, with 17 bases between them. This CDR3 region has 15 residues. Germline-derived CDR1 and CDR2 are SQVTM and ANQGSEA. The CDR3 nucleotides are TGCAGCGTTGAAATAGGGCAGGGAGGGGGTCAGCCCCAGCATTTT. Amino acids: CSVEIGQGGGQPQHF.

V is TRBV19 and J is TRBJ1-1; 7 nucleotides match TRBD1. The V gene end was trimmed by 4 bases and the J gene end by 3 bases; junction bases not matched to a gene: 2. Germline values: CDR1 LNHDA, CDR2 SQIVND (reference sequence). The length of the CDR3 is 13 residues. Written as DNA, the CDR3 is TGTGCCAGTAGTAACCAGGGGGACACTGAAGCTTTCTTT. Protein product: CASSNQGDTEAFF.

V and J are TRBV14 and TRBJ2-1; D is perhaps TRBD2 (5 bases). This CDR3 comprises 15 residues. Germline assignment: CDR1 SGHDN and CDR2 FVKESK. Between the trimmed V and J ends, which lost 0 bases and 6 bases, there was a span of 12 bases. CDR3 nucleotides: TGTGCCAGCAGCCAAGATGGGCTAGCAAGCAATGAGCAGTTCTTC. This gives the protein CASSQDGLASNEQFF. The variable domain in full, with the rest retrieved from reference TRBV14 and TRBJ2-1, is EAGVTQFPSHSVIEKGQTVTLRCDPISGHDNLYWYRRVMGKEIKFLLHFVKESKQDESGMPNNRFLAERTGGTYSTLKVQPAELEDSGVYFCASSQDGLASNEQFFGPGTRLTVL.

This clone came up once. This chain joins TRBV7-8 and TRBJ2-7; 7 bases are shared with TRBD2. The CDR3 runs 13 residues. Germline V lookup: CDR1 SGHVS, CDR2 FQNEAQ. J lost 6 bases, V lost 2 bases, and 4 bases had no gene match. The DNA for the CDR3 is TGTGCCAGCAGCTTATGGGAGGGTATCGAGCAGTACTTC. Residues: CASSLWEGIEQYF.

CDR3 residues: CASSLDAGGNEQFF. The CDR3 DNA is TGCGCCAGCAGCTTGGACGCGGGAGGCAATGAGCAGTTCTTC. The chain links TRBV5-1 to TRBJ2-1; 8 bases are shared with TRBD2. Germline CDR1 SGHRS, CDR2 YFSETQ. J lost 6 bases, V lost 0 bases, and 2 bases had no gene match. This CDR3 has 14 residues.